The next 10 T cell receptor beta chains were all read from a single sample in a study of shared clonotypes between healthy human individuals. Produced via immunoSEQ multiplex PCR; TCRdb's table is partial and in-frame only. Of 950,000 to 1,100,000 clones listed, about 70% were seen once; the top ten hold about 1.5%. The sample was memory CD4+ T cells sorted from blood. Stated subset: CD45RA-negative fraction. All receptors derive from a young man in good health.

The gene calls are TRBV7-2 and TRBJ1-5; tentatively, D is TRBD1 (5 bases). This CDR3 comprises 17 residues. The V gene lost 0 bases and the J gene lost 0 bases, with 12 bases spanning the gap. The V gene's germline CDR1 is SGHTA and CDR2 FQGNSA. CDR3 nucleotides: TGTGCCAGCAGCTTAGCTACAGGACTTTATAGCAATCAGCCCCAGCATTTT. The encoded protein is CASSLATGLYSNQPQHF.

The chain carries TRBV5-1 and TRBJ2-2; the D gene is possibly TRBD1 (6 bases). V was shortened by 1 base and J by 3 bases, with 13 bases between the two germline ends. CDR3 size: 16 residues. Per germline, CDR1 SGHRS and CDR2 YFSETQ. This CDR3 reads CASSLFQGYDTGELFF. The CDR3 DNA reads as TGCGCCAGCAGCTTGTTCCAGGGGTACGACACCGGGGAGCTGTTTTTT.

In its sample, this clone was seen once. The chain recombines TRBV11-2 with TRBJ2-7, with 10 bases that match TRBD1. This CDR3 spans 17 amino acids. Per germline, CDR1 SGHAT and CDR2 FQNNGV. V was pared by 1 base and J by 0 bases, with 6 bases of the junction left unmatched. The CDR3: CASSLGPWTGGSYEQYF. The CDR3 DNA reads as TGTGCCAGCAGCTTAGGTCCCTGGACAGGGGGCTCCTACGAGCAGTACTTC.

In its sample, this clone was seen many times. The chain recombines TRBV4-1 with TRBJ2-7; unclear D gene. The CDR3 extends over 17 amino acids. The germline gives CDR1 MGHRA, CDR2 YSYEKL. The ends were cut back, 2 bases at V and 3 bases at J, with 20 bases in the middle. This CDR3 is CASSQSPLGSLYYEQYF. Written as DNA, the CDR3 is TGCGCCAGCAGCCAAAGCCCCTTAGGGTCCCTCTACTACGAGCAGTACTTC.

This rearrangement joins TRBV7-8 to TRBJ1-1, with 7 bases aligning to TRBD1. There are 14 residues in the CDR3. The ends lost 3 bases at V and 4 bases at J; junction bases unmatched: 5. Germline assignment: CDR1 SGHVS and CDR2 FQNEAQ. The CDR3 sequence is CASSFARGSTEAFF. Here the CDR3 DNA reads TGTGCCAGCAGCTTTGCCAGGGGGAGCACTGAAGCTTTCTTT.

The chain recombines TRBV7-2 with TRBJ2-7, with D unclear. The CDR3 extends over 15 amino acids. Trimming removed 5 bases from V and 3 bases from J, with 17 bases in between. The germline V gene encodes CDR1 SGHTA and CDR2 FQGNSA. The CDR3 nucleotides are TGTGCCAGCAGCCCCGATGGTACGCCAAACTACGAGCAGTACTTC. This codes for CASSPDGTPNYEQYF.

The CDR3 reads CASSIGRGTDTQYF. CDR3 DNA: TGTGCCAGTAGTATAGGGCGGGGGACTGATACGCAGTATTTT. This chain uses TRBV19 with TRBJ2-3; 7 nucleotides agree with TRBD2. The CDR3 consists of 14 residues. CDR1 LNHDA and CDR2 SQIVND come from the germline V gene (reference sequence). Trimming took 1 base from V and 6 from J; bases not matched to a gene: 4. The full variable domain, rest sourced from reference TRBV19 and TRBJ2-3, is DGGITQSPKYLFRKEGQNVTLSCEQNLNHDAMYWYRQDPGQGLRLIYYSQIVNDFQKGDIAEGYSVSREKKESFPLTVTSAQKNPTAFYLCASSIGRGTDTQYFGPGTRLTVL.

The chain recombines TRBV7-9 with TRBJ2-2; TRBD1 matches 7 bases. The CDR3 covers 15 residues. V lost 5 bases, J lost 5 bases, and 8 bases stayed unmatched. CDR1 and CDR2 (germline): SEHNR, FQNEAQ (reference sequence). The CDR3 is CASSPDRAGTGELFF. In DNA form, the CDR3 reads TGTGCCAGCAGCCCCGACAGGGCTGGGACCGGGGAGCTGTTTTTT.

V usage is TRBV9 and J usage is TRBJ2-2; maybe TRBD1 (5 bases). Germline CDR1 SGDLS, CDR2 YYNGEE. The CDR3 covers 15 residues. V was cut by 2 bases and J by 3 bases, with 11 bases left in between. The CDR3 protein is CASSVSGIDTGELFF. CDR3 coding DNA: TGTGCCAGCAGCGTCTCAGGGATAGACACCGGGGAGCTGTTTTTT.

The rearrangement links TRBV5-4 to TRBJ2-6; D remains unclear. V gave up 7 bases and J gave up 0 bases, with 8 bases separating them. CDR3 length: 14 amino acids. The germline gives CDR1 SGHNT, CDR2 YYREEE (reference sequence). The CDR3, as DNA: TGTGCCAGCGCCGACCGCTCTGGGGCCAACGTCCTGACTTTC. Translated, it gives CASADRSGANVLTF.